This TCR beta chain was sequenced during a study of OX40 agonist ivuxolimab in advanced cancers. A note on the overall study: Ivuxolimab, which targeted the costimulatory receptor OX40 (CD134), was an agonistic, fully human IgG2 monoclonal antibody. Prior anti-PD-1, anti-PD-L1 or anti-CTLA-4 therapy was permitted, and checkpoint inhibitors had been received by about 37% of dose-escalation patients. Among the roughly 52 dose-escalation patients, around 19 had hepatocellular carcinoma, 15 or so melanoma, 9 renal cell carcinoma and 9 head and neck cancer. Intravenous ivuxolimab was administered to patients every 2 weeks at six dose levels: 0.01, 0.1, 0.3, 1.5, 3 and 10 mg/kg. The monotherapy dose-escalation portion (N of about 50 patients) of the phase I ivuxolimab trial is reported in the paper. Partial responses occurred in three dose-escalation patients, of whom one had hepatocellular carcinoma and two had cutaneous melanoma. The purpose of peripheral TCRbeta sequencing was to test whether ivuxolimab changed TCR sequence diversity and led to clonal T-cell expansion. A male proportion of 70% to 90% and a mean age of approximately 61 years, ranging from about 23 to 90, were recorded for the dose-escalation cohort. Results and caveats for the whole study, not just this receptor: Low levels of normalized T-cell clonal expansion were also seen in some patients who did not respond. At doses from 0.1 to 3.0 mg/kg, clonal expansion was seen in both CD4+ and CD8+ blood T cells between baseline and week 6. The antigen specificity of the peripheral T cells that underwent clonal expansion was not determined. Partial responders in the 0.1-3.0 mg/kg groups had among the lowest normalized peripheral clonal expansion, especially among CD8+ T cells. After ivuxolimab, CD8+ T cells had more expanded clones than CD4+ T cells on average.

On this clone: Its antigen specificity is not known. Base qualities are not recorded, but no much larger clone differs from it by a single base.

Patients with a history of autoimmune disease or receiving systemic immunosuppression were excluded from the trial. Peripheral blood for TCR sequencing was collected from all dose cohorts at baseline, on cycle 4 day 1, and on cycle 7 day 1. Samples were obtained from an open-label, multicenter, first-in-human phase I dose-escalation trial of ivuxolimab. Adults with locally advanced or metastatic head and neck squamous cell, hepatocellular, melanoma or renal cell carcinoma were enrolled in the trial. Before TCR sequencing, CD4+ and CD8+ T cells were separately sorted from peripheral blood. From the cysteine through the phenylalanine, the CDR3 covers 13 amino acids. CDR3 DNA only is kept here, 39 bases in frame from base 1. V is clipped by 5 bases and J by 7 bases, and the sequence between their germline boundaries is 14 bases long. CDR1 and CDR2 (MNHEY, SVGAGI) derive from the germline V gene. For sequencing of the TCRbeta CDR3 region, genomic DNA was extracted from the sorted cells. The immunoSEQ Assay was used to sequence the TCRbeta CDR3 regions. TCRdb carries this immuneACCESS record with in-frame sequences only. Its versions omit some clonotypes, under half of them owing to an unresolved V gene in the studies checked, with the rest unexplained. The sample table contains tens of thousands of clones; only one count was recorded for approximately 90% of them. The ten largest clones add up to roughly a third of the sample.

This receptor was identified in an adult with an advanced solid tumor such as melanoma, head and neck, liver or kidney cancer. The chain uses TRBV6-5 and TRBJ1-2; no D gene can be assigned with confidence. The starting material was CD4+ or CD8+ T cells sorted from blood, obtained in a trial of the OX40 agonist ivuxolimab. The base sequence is TGTGCCAGCAGTAACCTCGCAGTCAGTGGCTACACCTTC. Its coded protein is CASSNLAVSGYTF.